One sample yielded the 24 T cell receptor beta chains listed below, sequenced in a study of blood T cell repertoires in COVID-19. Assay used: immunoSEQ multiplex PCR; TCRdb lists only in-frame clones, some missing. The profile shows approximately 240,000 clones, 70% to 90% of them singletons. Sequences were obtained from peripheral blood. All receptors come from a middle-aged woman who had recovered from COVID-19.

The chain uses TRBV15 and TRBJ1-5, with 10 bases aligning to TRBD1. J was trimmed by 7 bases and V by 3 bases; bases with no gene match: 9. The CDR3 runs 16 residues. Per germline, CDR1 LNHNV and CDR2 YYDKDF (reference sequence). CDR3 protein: CATSREKGQGVQPQHF. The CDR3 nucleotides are TGTGCCACCAGCAGGGAAAAAGGACAGGGGGTCCAGCCCCAGCATTTT.

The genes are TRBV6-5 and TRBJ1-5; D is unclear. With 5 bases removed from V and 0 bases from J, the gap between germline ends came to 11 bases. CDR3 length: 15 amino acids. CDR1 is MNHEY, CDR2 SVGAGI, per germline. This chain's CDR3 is CASSQTGYSNQPQHF. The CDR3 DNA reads TGTGCCAGCAGTCAAACGGGGTATAGCAATCAGCCCCAGCATTTT.

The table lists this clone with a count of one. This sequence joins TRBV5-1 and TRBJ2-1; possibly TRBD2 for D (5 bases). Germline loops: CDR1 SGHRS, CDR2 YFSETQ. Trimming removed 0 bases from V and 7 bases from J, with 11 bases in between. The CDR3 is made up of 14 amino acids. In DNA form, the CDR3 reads TGCGCCAGCAGCTTGGCGACGGGGAAGAATGAGCAGTTCTTC. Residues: CASSLATGKNEQFF.

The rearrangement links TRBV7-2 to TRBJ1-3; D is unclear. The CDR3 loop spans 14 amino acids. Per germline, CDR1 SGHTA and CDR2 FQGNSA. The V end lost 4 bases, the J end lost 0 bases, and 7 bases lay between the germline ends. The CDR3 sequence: CASSSGISGNTIYF. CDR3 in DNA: TGTGCCAGCAGCTCGGGGATCTCTGGAAACACCATATATTTT.

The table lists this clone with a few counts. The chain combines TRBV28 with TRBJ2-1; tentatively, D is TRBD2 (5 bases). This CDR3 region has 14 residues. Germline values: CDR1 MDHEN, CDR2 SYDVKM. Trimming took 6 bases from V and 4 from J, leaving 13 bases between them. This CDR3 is CASRGPGYYNEQFF. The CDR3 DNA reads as TGTGCCAGCAGAGGACCGGGGTATTACAATGAGCAGTTCTTC. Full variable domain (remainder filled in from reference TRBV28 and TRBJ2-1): DVKVTQSSRYLVKRTGEKVFLECVQDMDHENMFWYRQDPGLGLRLIYFSYDVKMKEKGDIPEGYSVSREKKERFSLILESASTNQTSMYLCASRGPGYYNEQFFGPGTRLTVL.

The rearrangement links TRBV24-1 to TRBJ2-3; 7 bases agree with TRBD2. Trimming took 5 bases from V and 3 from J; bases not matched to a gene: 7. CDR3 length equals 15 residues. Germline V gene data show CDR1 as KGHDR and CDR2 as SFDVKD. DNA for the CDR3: TGTGCCACCAGTGCAATCAGGGAGGGAACAGATACGCAGTATTTT. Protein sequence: CATSAIREGTDTQYF.

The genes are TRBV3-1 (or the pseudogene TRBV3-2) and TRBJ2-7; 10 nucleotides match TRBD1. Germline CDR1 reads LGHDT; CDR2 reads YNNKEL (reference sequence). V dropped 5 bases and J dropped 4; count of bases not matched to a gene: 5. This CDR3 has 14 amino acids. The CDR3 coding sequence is TGTGCCAGCAGCGGGACAGGGGCCCAATACGAGCAGTACTTC. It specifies CASSGTGAQYEQYF.

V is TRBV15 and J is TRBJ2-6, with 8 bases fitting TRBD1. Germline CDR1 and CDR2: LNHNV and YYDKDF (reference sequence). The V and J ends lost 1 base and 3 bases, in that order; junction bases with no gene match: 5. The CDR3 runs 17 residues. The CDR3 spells CATSRGTGLRGANVLTF. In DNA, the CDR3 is TGTGCCACCAGCAGAGGGACAGGGCTACGTGGGGCCAACGTCCTGACTTTC. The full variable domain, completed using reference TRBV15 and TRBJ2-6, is DAMVIQNPRYQVTQFGKPVTLSCSQTLNHNVMYWYQQKSSQAPKLLFHYYDKDFNNEADTPDNFQSRRPNTSFCFLDIRSPGLGDTAMYLCATSRGTGLRGANVLTFGAGSRLTVL.

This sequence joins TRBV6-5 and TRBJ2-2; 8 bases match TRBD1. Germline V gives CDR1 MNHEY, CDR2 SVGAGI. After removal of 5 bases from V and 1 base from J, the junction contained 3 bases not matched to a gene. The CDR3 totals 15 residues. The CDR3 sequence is CASSPGTGNTGELFF. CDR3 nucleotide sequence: TGTGCCAGCAGTCCCGGGACAGGGAACACCGGGGAGCTGTTTTTT.

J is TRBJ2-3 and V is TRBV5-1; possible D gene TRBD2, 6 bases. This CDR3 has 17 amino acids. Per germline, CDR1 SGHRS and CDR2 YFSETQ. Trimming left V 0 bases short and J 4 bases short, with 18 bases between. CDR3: CASSLVPGGASPDTQYF. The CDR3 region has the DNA TGCGCCAGCAGCTTGGTACCCGGGGGAGCTAGTCCAGATACGCAGTATTTT.

The CDR3 bases are TGTGCCAGCAGCTTGGTGGGACAACCTCAAGAGACCCAGTACTTC. Residues: CASSLVGQPQETQYF. The chain uses TRBV5-5 and TRBJ2-5; D might be TRBD1 (6 bases). The CDR3 length is 15 residues. Germline V lookup: CDR1 SGHKS, CDR2 YYEKEE (reference sequence). Trimming took off 0 bases at V and 2 bases at J, with 11 bases between the two ends.

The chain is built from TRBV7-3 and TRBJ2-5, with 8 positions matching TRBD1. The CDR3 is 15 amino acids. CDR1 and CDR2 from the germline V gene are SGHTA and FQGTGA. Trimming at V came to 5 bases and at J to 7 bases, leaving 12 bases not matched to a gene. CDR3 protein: CASSRDRGSFGTQYF. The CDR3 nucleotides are TGTGCCAGCAGCCGCGACAGGGGCTCGTTTGGGACCCAGTACTTC.

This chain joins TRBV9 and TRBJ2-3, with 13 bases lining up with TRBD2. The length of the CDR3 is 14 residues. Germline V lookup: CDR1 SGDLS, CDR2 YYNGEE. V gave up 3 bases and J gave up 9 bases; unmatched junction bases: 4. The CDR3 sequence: CASSAGTSGDTQYF. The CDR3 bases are TGTGCCAGCAGCGCGGGGACTAGCGGGGACACGCAGTATTTT.

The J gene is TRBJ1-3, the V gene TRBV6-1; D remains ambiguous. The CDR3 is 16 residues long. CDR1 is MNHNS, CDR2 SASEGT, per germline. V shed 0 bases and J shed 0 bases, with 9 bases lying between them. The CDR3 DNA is TGTGCCAGCAGTGAAGCCCGTTATTACTCTGGAAACACCATATATTTT. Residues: CASSEARYYSGNTIYF.

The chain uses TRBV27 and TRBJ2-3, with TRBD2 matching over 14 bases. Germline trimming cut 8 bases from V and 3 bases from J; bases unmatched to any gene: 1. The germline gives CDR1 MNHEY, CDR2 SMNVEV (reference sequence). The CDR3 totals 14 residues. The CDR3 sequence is CASRLAGGTDTQYF. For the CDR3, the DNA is TGTGCCAGCCGACTAGCGGGAGGGACAGATACGCAGTATTTT.

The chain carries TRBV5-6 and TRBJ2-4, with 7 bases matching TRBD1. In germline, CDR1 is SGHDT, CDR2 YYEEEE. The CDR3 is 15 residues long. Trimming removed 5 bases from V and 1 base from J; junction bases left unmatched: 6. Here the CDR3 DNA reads TGTGCCAGCAGAATCAGGGGACAGGCCAAAAACATTCAGTACTTC. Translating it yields CASRIRGQAKNIQYF.

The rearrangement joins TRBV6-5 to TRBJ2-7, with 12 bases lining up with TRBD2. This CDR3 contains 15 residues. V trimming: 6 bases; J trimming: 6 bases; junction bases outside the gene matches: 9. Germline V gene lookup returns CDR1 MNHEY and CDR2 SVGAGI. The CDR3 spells CASRTSGGLFGEQYF. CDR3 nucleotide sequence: TGTGCCAGCAGAACTAGCGGGGGGCTCTTCGGCGAGCAGTACTTC.

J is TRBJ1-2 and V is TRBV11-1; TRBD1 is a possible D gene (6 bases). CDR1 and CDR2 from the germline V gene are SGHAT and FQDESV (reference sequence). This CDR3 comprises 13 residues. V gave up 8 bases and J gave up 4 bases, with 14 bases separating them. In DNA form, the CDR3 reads TGTGCCAGCCGTCTGGGGGCTGGCTATGGCTACACCTTC. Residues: CASRLGAGYGYTF. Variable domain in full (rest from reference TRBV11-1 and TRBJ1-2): EAEVAQSPRYKITEKSQAVAFWCDPISGHATLYWYRQILGQGPELLVQFQDESVVDDSQLPKDRFSAERLKGVDSTLKIQPAELGDSAMYLCASRLGAGYGYTFGSGTRLTVV.

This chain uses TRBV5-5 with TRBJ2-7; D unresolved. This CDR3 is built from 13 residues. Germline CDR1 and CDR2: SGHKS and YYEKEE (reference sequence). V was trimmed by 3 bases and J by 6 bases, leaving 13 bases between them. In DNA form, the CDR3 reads TGTGCCAGCAGCTCCCAACCCCAGGCCGAGCAGTACTTC. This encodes CASSSQPQAEQYF. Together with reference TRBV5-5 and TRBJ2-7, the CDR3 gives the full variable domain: DAGVTQSPTHLIKTRGQQVTLRCSPISGHKSVSWYQQVLGQGPQFIFQYYEKEERGRGNFPDRFSARQFPNYSSELNVNALLLGDSALYLCASSSQPQAEQYFGPGTRLTVT.

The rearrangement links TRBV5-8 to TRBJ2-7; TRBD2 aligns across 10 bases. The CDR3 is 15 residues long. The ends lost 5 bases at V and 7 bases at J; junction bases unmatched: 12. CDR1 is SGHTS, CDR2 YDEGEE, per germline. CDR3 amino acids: CASRRASGGGWEQYF. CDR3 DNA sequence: TGTGCCAGCAGACGAGCTAGCGGGGGAGGTTGGGAGCAGTACTTC. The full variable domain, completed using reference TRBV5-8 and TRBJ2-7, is EAGVTQSPTHLIKTRGQQATLRCSPISGHTSVYWYQQALGLGLQFLLWYDEGEERNRGNFPPRFSGRQFPNYSSELNVNALELEDSALYLCASRRASGGGWEQYFGPGTRLTVT.

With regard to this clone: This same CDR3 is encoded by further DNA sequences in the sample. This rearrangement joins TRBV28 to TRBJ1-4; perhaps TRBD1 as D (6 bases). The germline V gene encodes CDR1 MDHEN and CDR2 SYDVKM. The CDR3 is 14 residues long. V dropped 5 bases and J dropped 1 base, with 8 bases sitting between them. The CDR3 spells CASSQQGTNEKLFF. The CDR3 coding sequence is TGTGCCAGCAGTCAACAGGGAACTAATGAAAAACTGTTTTTT.

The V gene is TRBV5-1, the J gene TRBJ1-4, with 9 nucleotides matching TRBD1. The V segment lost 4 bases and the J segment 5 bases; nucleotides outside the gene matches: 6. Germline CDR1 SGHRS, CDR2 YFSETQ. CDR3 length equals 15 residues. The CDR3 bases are TGCGCCAGCAGCGCCGGGACAGGGAGAAATGAAAAACTGTTTTTT. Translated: CASSAGTGRNEKLFF.

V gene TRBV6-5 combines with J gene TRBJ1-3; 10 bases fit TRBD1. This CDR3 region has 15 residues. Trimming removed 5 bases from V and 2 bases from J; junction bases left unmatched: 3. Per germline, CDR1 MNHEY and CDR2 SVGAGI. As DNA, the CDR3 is TGTGCCAGCAGTCACGACAGGGGGCCTGGAAACACCATATATTTT. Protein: CASSHDRGPGNTIYF.

This chain's CDR3 is CASSHGTFSTDTQYF. CDR3 DNA: TGTGCCAGCAGCCACGGGACTTTCAGCACAGATACGCAGTATTTT. This chain uses TRBV9 with TRBJ2-3; D might be TRBD2 (6 bases). The CDR3 spans 15 residues. CDR1 and CDR2 from the germline V gene are SGDLS and YYNGEE. V was pared by 4 bases and J by 0 bases, with 12 bases between.